The clone carrying this TCR beta chain was picked up a small number of times. Its cognate antigen is unknown. TCRdb ran MiXCR on the reads and lists one entry per CDR3 protein. Of about 58,000 distinct CDR3 sequences listed, 15% to 25% are singletons. The sample belongs to a study of T cell repertoires in cytomegalovirus infection. CDR1 is SGDLS and CDR2 is YYNGEE in the germline V gene. The CDR3 is 16 residues long. V shed 4 bases and J 1 base; nucleotides not matched to a gene: 6. Findings and limits, study-wide: Cumulative public TCR beta family frequency identified CMV carriers with the relevant HLA. Ex vivo, HLA-C-restricted CMV-specific TCR beta clonotypes prevailed over the rest of the response.

This clonotype originated in a human donor in good health (CMV status not recorded). Some clones in this sample may be carry-over from other donors' samples. The gene calls are TRBV9 and TRBJ2-3, with 10 nucleotides matching TRBD2. Specimen: CD8+ T cells from cultured PBMCs, collected from culture after CMV antigen stimulation. The CDR3 bases are TGTGCCAGCAGCCTCGCAGCGGGAGGGGGCACAGATACGCAGTATTTT. Translating gives CASSLAAGGGTDTQYF.